This T cell receptor (beta chain) was sequenced for a study of T cell responses to AZD1222 COVID-19 vaccine. Study-level points and caveats: Reportedly, nearly half the spike-specific TCRs target unmutated variant regions. Spike-specific TCR breadth and depth went up after people got two AZD1222 doses. Scientists sampled the repertoires only once the peak T cell response had passed. Clonal diversity was possibly underestimated; the donors were predominantly white British and more often female.

Repertoires were generated with immunoSEQ multiplex PCR, while TCRdb's copy carries only in-frame clones and drops some. The sample gives about 140,000 clones, around 93% of which show up once; approximately 7% is in the top ten. The V gene's germline CDR1 is MNHEY and CDR2 SVGAGI. The CDR3 spans 15 residues. With 6 bases removed from V and 2 bases from J, the gap between germline ends came to 15 bases. Comment on this clone: As yet, its antigen is unknown.

Here the sequenced sample was peripheral blood, taken 28 days after the second AZD1222 dose. The rearrangement links TRBV6-5 to TRBJ2-3, with D possibly matching TRBD2 (5 bases). This receptor was identified in an adult who received the AZD1222 COVID-19 vaccine. The CDR3 nucleotides read TGTGCCAGCAGGTTTTCGGGAACTGACACAGATACGCAGTATTTT. It encodes CASRFSGTDTDTQYF.